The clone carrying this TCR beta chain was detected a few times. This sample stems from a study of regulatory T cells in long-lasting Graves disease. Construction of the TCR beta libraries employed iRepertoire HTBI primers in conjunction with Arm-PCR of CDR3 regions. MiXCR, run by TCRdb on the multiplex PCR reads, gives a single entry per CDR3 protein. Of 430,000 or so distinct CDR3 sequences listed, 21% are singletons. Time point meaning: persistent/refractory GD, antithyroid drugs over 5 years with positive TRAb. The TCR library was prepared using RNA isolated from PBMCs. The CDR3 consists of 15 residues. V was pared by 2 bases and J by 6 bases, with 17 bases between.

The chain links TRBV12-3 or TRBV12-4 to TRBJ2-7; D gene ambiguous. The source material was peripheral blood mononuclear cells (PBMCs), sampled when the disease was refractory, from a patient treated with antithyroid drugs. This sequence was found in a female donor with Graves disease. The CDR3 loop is CASSLYYDQPFEQYF. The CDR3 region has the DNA TGTGCCAGCAGTTTATACTATGACCAACCTTTCGAGCAGTACTTC.